Each of the 17 T cell receptor beta chains below was sequenced from the same sample in a study. MiXCR, run by TCRdb on the RT-PCR reads, gives a single entry per CDR3 protein. Here the sample spans about 700,000 distinct CDR3 sequences, 13% to 15% being singletons. The sample comprised memory CD4+ T cells from blood. These receptor sequences come from a female donor in good health, serving as a healthy control.

This clonotype has a handful of counts. The V gene is TRBV9, the J gene TRBJ1-6, with 7 nucleotides matching TRBD1. The CDR3 runs 16 residues. The germline V gene encodes CDR1 SGDLS and CDR2 YYNGEE. V was clipped by 5 bases and J by 7 bases; unmatched bases: 12. CDR3 residues: CASSGGTDRANSPLHF. CDR3 nucleotides: TGTGCCAGCAGTGGGGGAACTGACAGGGCAAATTCACCCCTCCACTTT.

This clonotype showed up just a few times. This chain connects TRBV12-3 or TRBV12-4 to TRBJ2-1; the match to TRBD1 covers 7 bases. The CDR3 extends over 14 amino acids. V lost 3 bases, J lost 4 bases, and 3 bases stayed unmatched. CDR3 bases: TGTGCCAGCAGTTTTGGGACAGTATACAATGAGCAGTTCTTC. Translating gives CASSFGTVYNEQFF.

This clonotype has ten or more counts. The chain uses TRBV20-1 and TRBJ2-7, with 15 nucleotides matching TRBD2. V shed 3 bases and J 4 bases; nucleotides not matched to a gene: 7. This CDR3 contains 16 residues. Germline-derived CDR1 and CDR2 are DFQATT and SNEGSKA (reference sequence). The CDR3 spells CSARAPGLAGGYEQYF. In DNA form, the CDR3 reads TGCAGTGCTAGGGCCCCAGGACTAGCGGGAGGGTACGAGCAGTACTTC.

This chain joins TRBV6-2 or TRBV6-3 and TRBJ1-5, with 7 bases matching TRBD1. CDR1 and CDR2 (germline): MNHEY, SVGEGT. The CDR3 spans 16 residues. V trimming: 4 bases; J trimming: 5 bases; junction bases outside the gene matches: 11. This chain's CDR3 is CASSSTGTEFYQPQHF. The CDR3, as DNA: TGTGCCAGCAGTTCCACAGGGACAGAATTCTATCAGCCCCAGCATTTT.

Many counts were recorded for this clonotype. The chain links TRBV3-1 to TRBJ2-7, with D unresolved. The CDR3 has 14 residues. V was shortened by 0 bases and J by 7 bases, with 13 bases between the two germline ends. Germline CDR1 and CDR2: LGHDT and YNNKEL (reference sequence). The DNA of the CDR3 is TGTGCCAGCAGCCAAGATCTCGGGTTTAGGGAGCAGTACTTC. This encodes CASSQDLGFREQYF.

This clonotype was observed a handful of times. J is TRBJ2-1 and V is TRBV11-1, with 13 bases that match TRBD2. This CDR3 is 17 amino acids long. CDR1 and CDR2 (germline): SGHAT, FQDESV (reference sequence). Trimming at V came to 1 base and at J to 7 bases, leaving 7 bases not matched to a gene. The CDR3 sequence: CASSLGTSGGSGNEQFF. In DNA form, the CDR3 reads TGTGCCAGCAGCTTAGGGACTAGCGGGGGCTCAGGTAATGAGCAGTTCTTC.

The chain joins TRBV12-3 or TRBV12-4 to TRBJ2-3; D is unresolved. The germline V and J ends were trimmed by 2 bases and 11 bases, with 14 bases remaining between them. The CDR3 spans 13 residues. The CDR3 is CASSLSTDNEQYF. The CDR3 nucleotides read TGTGCCAGCAGTTTAAGCACAGACAATGAGCAGTATTTT.

This clonotype was counted ten times or more. This chain joins TRBV7-2 and TRBJ2-6; no clear D. V was clipped by 5 bases and J by 1 base, with 9 bases between them. This CDR3 region has 15 residues. Germline CDR1 is SGHTA and CDR2 is FQGNSA. The CDR3, as DNA: TGTGCCAGCAGCCTCAGTCGTTCTGGGGCCAACGTCCTGACTTTC. Residues: CASSLSRSGANVLTF.

This chain uses TRBV7-9 with TRBJ2-3; tentatively, D is TRBD2 (5 bases). V was shortened by 0 bases and J by 5 bases, with 15 bases between the two germline ends. Germline CDR1 reads SEHNR; CDR2 reads FQNEAQ (reference sequence). The CDR3 covers 16 residues. For the CDR3, the DNA is TGTGCCAGCAGCTTAGCCCGGACTCGACTGGGAGATACGCAGTATTTT. This codes for CASSLARTRLGDTQYF.

There are many counts of this clonotype. V gene TRBV28 combines with J gene TRBJ2-7, with 8 bases that match TRBD2. Germline loops: CDR1 MDHEN, CDR2 SYDVKM. The junction had 6 bases not matched to a gene; V was cut back by 8 bases and J by 3 bases. The CDR3 covers 13 residues. The CDR3 sequence: CASFSGADYEQYF. CDR3 coding DNA: TGTGCCAGCTTTAGCGGGGCCGACTACGAGCAGTACTTC. The complete variable domain, with remaining parts taken from reference TRBV28 and TRBJ2-7, reads DVKVTQSSRYLVKRTGEKVFLECVQDMDHENMFWYRQDPGLGLRLIYFSYDVKMKEKGDIPEGYSVSREKKERFSLILESASTNQTSMYLCASFSGADYEQYFGPGTRLTVT.

The table lists this clonotype with a few counts. This chain uses TRBV6-2 or TRBV6-3 with TRBJ1-1; D unclear. Germline V CDR1 and CDR2: MNHEY, SVGEGT. The length of the CDR3 is 13 residues. Trimming cost V 2 bases and J 4 bases, with 8 bases left between them. Here the CDR3 reads CASSYVPSTEAFF. DNA for the CDR3: TGTGCCAGCAGTTACGTGCCGTCCACTGAAGCTTTCTTT.

The chain uses TRBV4-2 and TRBJ2-2; 9 nucleotides agree with TRBD1. CDR3 length: 14 residues. CDR1 and CDR2 (germline): LGHNA, YNFKEQ. V was clipped by 0 bases and J by 9 bases; unmatched bases: 2. The CDR3 region is CASSQETGGRELFF. As DNA, the CDR3 is TGTGCCAGCAGCCAAGAGACAGGGGGTAGGGAGCTGTTTTTT.

This clonotype is a singleton in its sample. The chain employs TRBV7-9 and TRBJ1-1; TRBD1 is a possible D gene (5 bases). V was trimmed by 1 base and J by 4 bases, leaving 13 bases between them. From germline, CDR1 is SEHNR and CDR2 FQNEAQ (reference sequence). There are 15 residues in the CDR3. The CDR3 DNA follows: TGTGCCAGCAGCTTAGGGGCAGGGCGGATCACTGAAGCTTTCTTT. Translation: CASSLGAGRITEAFF.

This clonotype has only a few counts. This chain joins TRBV15 and TRBJ2-2; 7 bases are shared with TRBD2. The CDR3 contains 16 residues. Germline-derived CDR1 and CDR2 are LNHNV and YYDKDF (reference sequence). V shed 0 bases, J shed 5 bases, and the junction held 6 bases outside the gene matches. The CDR3 bases are TGTGCCACCAGCAGAGATCGGGGTAGCGGGACCGGGGAGCTGTTTTTT. This encodes CATSRDRGSGTGELFF. The whole variable domain, filled in from reference TRBV15 and TRBJ2-2, reads DAMVIQNPRYQVTQFGKPVTLSCSQTLNHNVMYWYQQKSSQAPKLLFHYYDKDFNNEADTPDNFQSRRPNTSFCFLDIRSPGLGDTAMYLCATSRDRGSGTGELFFGEGSRLTVL.

This clonotype has ten or more counts. The chain uses TRBV5-1 and TRBJ2-7; a possible D gene is TRBD2 (6 bases). The CDR3 covers 14 residues. CDR1 SGHRS and CDR2 YFSETQ come from the germline V gene. V gave up 4 bases and J gave up 0 bases, with 11 bases separating them. This chain's CDR3 is CASSLSGISYEQYF. In DNA, the CDR3 is TGCGCCAGCAGCCTTAGCGGAATCTCCTACGAGCAGTACTTC.

This clonotype was seen only a few times. The V and J genes are TRBV9 and TRBJ2-2; TRBD2 matches at 7 bases. V shed 7 bases and J 5 bases; nucleotides not matched to a gene: 11. The CDR3 is 15 amino acids. Germline-derived CDR1 and CDR2 are SGDLS and YYNGEE. The CDR3 spells CASSLNIGGTGELFF. In DNA form, the CDR3 reads TGTGCCAGCTCCTTGAACATCGGGGGGACCGGGGAGCTGTTTTTT.

This clonotype was picked up a small number of times. V is TRBV9 and J is TRBJ1-1; D remains unclear. The V end lost 4 bases, the J end lost 1 base, and 14 bases lay between the germline ends. This CDR3 is built from 15 residues. The germline V gene has CDR1 SGDLS and CDR2 YYNGEE. CDR3 in DNA: TGTGCCAGCAGCCCAGCCTTGGGTCGGAACACTGAAGCTTTCTTT. Protein sequence: CASSPALGRNTEAFF.